Listed here are 22 T cell receptor beta chains from one sample, sequenced in a study of identical twins. TCRdb recomputed calls from the 5' RACE reads with MiXCR, one row per CDR3 protein. In the table there are approximately 1.8 million distinct CDR3 sequences, about 32% of which are singletons. Source material: cord blood. These receptors all stem from a newborn girl in good health.

This clonotype was found a few times. The V call is TRBV28, the J call TRBJ1-1; D perhaps matches TRBD1 (5 bases). V was pared by 8 bases and J by 1 base, with 14 bases between. This CDR3 region has 14 residues. Germline values: CDR1 MDHEN, CDR2 SYDVKM. The CDR3 DNA reads as TGTGCCAGCGTTGACAGCCTCCGGAACACTGAAGCTTTCTTT. Translating gives CASVDSLRNTEAFF. The whole variable domain, filled in from reference TRBV28 and TRBJ1-1, reads DVKVTQSSRYLVKRTGEKVFLECVQDMDHENMFWYRQDPGLGLRLIYFSYDVKMKEKGDIPEGYSVSREKKERFSLILESASTNQTSMYLCASVDSLRNTEAFFGQGTRLTVV.

The gene calls are TRBV2 and TRBJ2-1, with D possibly being TRBD1 (5 bases). V was trimmed by 7 bases and J by 6 bases, leaving 10 bases between them. The CDR3 loop spans 12 amino acids. Per germline, CDR1 SNHLY and CDR2 FYNNEI. The DNA for the CDR3 is TGTGCCAGCAACGGACACCCCAATGAGCAGTTCTTC. Translated, it gives CASNGHPNEQFF.

V usage is TRBV4-1 and J usage is TRBJ2-1; 14 bases are shared with TRBD2. The J call may be faulty, since TRBJ2-7 better matches the DNA end. The germline V gene has CDR1 MGHRA and CDR2 YSYEKL. This CDR3 spans 18 amino acids. The CDR3 coding sequence is TGCGCCAGCAGGGAGGGACTAGCGGGGGACCTCTCCTACAATGAGCAGTACTTC. Protein product: CASREGLAGDLSYNEQYF.

The chain couples TRBV7-9 to TRBJ2-1; TRBD1 agrees at 7 bases. Germline V lookup: CDR1 SEHNR, CDR2 FQNEAQ (reference sequence). V dropped 0 bases and J dropped 10; count of bases not matched to a gene: 12. The length of the CDR3 is 16 residues. The CDR3 spells CASSLATGTLSYEQFF. The DNA for the CDR3 is TGTGCCAGCAGCTTAGCGACAGGGACCCTCTCCTACGAGCAGTTCTTC.

Only a few counts were recorded for this clonotype. V is TRBV29-1 and J is TRBJ1-1; 7 bases match TRBD1. There are 12 residues in the CDR3. The germline CDR1 and CDR2 sequences are SQVTM and ANQGSEA. V was clipped by 4 bases and J by 9 bases; unmatched bases: 8. CDR3: CSVGKQGFKAFF. The CDR3 DNA reads as TGCAGCGTTGGTAAACAGGGGTTCAAAGCTTTCTTT.

This clonotype was seen only a few times. The V and J genes are TRBV7-9 and TRBJ1-4; 12 nucleotides match TRBD1. V dropped 4 bases and J dropped 0; count of bases not matched to a gene: 9. CDR1 is SEHNR and CDR2 is FQNEAQ in the germline V gene (reference sequence). The CDR3 is 19 residues long. The CDR3 coding sequence is TGTGCCAGCAGCTCGGGACAGGGGGCTAAACGGGCAACTAATGAAAAACTGTTTTTT. It specifies CASSSGQGAKRATNEKLFF. Based on the CDR3 plus reference TRBV7-9 and TRBJ1-4, the full variable domain is DTGVSQNPRHKITKRGQNVTFRCDPISEHNRLYWYRQTLGQGPEFLTYFQNEAQLEKSRLLSDRFSAERPKGSFSTLEIQRTEQGDSAMYLCASSSGQGAKRATNEKLFFGSGTQLSVL.

Points on this clonotype: The junction departs from the called germline gene at one end, perhaps through a read error. The rearrangement uses TRBV11-2 and TRBJ2-5; D uncertain. Germline assignment: CDR1 SGHAT and CDR2 FQNNGV. The CDR3 extends over 16 amino acids. CDR3 bases: TGTGCCGGCAGCCCAAGCATGGCAACCCACCGGGAGACCCAGTACTTC. This sequence encodes CAGSPSMATHRETQYF.

This rearrangement joins TRBV20-1 to TRBJ1-2; D may be TRBD1 (6 bases). The V gene's germline CDR1 is DFQATT and CDR2 SNEGSKA (reference sequence). V was shortened by 5 bases and J by 4 bases, with 17 bases between the two germline ends. CDR3 length equals 14 residues. This CDR3 reads CSAPARGSSYGYTF. DNA for the CDR3: TGCAGTGCTCCTGCCAGGGGATCCAGCTATGGCTACACCTTC.

This clonotype was detected a few times. The rearrangement links TRBV2 to TRBJ2-1; D remains ambiguous. The CDR3 loop spans 11 amino acids. Germline loops: CDR1 SNHLY, CDR2 FYNNEI. V lost 6 bases, J lost 5 bases, and 5 bases lay in between. CDR3 residues: CASRPDNEQFF. The CDR3 DNA reads TGTGCCAGCAGACCGGACAATGAGCAGTTCTTC.

J is TRBJ2-1 and V is TRBV12-5; 14 bases are shared with TRBD2. The CDR3 covers 17 residues. J gave up 8 bases and V 3 bases, and 9 bases lay outside the gene matches. Germline CDR1 is LGHNT and CDR2 is FRNRAP. CDR3 bases: TGTGCTAGTGGTTTTTTGACTAGCGGGAGGGCCTTGGATGAGCAGTTCTTC. Protein sequence: CASGFLTSGRALDEQFF.

The gene calls are TRBV20-1 and TRBJ1-6; tentatively, D is TRBD1 (5 bases). CDR3 size: 15 residues. The germline V and J ends were trimmed by 5 bases and 8 bases, with 19 bases remaining between them. Germline V gives CDR1 DFQATT, CDR2 SNEGSKA (reference sequence). The CDR3: CSAPIGARDDSPLHF. The CDR3 nucleotides are TGCAGTGCTCCCATCGGAGCCAGGGACGATTCACCCCTCCACTTT.

This clonotype turned up a few times. The J gene is TRBJ2-4, the V gene TRBV7-8, with 10 nucleotides matching TRBD1. Trimming removed 4 bases from V and 7 bases from J; junction bases left unmatched: 1. Per germline, CDR1 SGHVS and CDR2 FQNEAQ. The CDR3 runs to 13 residues. CDR3 nucleotides: TGTGCCAGCAGCTCGACAGGGGGCAACATTCAGTACTTC. It is translated as CASSSTGGNIQYF.

V is TRBV6-1 and J is TRBJ1-4; D remains unclear. Trimming pared 2 bases from V and 0 bases from J, leaving 4 bases between. Germline V gene sequence: CDR1 MNHNS, CDR2 SASEGT. This CDR3 contains 14 residues. CDR3: CASSELPTNEKLFF. CDR3 DNA: TGTGCCAGCAGTGAACTGCCAACTAATGAAAAACTGTTTTTT.

J is TRBJ2-7 and V is TRBV10-3, with TRBD2 matching over 14 bases. V shed 0 bases and J 5 bases; nucleotides not matched to a gene: 3. The CDR3 runs 16 residues. Germline assignment: CDR1 ENHRY and CDR2 SYGVKD. The CDR3 sequence: CAISESGTSGGNEQYF. The DNA of the CDR3 is TGTGCCATCAGTGAGTCGGGGACTAGCGGGGGCAACGAGCAGTACTTC.

With regard to this clonotype: One end of the junction does not line up with germline, which may come from a read error. The CDR3 coding sequence is TGCGCCAGCAGCTTGGGAGGGGACTCTGGAAACACCGTATATTTT. Encoded protein: CASSLGGDSGNTVYF. The chain joins TRBV5-1 to TRBJ1-3; weak D call: TRBD1 (5 bases). Per germline, CDR1 SGHRS and CDR2 YFSETQ. This CDR3 has 15 amino acids.

The genes are TRBV20-1 and TRBJ2-1; 13 bases fit TRBD2. The CDR3 sequence is 15 residues long. Germline V lookup: CDR1 DFQATT, CDR2 SNEGSKA (reference sequence). With V trimmed by 3 bases and J by 8 bases, 7 bases remained unmatched. The CDR3 here is CSARRTSGSWYEQFF. As DNA, the CDR3 is TGCAGTGCTAGGCGGACTAGCGGGAGTTGGTATGAGCAGTTCTTC.

The sample holds a few counts of this clonotype. The chain is built from TRBV5-1 and TRBJ1-2; D gene unclear. This CDR3 is built from 17 residues. Germline loops: CDR1 SGHRS, CDR2 YFSETQ. V dropped 0 bases and J dropped 1 base, with 16 bases sitting between them. Here the CDR3 reads CASSLVVGTPVNYGYTF. CDR3 DNA sequence: TGCGCCAGCAGCTTGGTTGTAGGAACTCCAGTTAACTATGGCTACACCTTC.

The table lists this clonotype with a few counts. V is TRBV5-4 and J is TRBJ2-1, with D possibly matching TRBD2 (6 bases). Trimming pared 9 bases from V and 7 bases from J, leaving 14 bases between. CDR3 length: 12 residues. In germline, CDR1 is SGHNT, CDR2 YYREEE (reference sequence). The CDR3 loop is CATSDVGNEQFF. The CDR3 nucleotides are TGTGCCACTAGCGACGTGGGGAATGAGCAGTTCTTC.

This clonotype was detected a few times. The chain has TRBV20-1 and TRBJ2-7; D gene ambiguous. Trimming shortened V by 6 bases and J by 5 bases, and 11 bases separated the two germline ends. Germline CDR1 reads DFQATT; CDR2 reads SNEGSKA (reference sequence). The CDR3 has 11 amino acids. CDR3 protein: CSAHPVHEQYF. CDR3 coding DNA: TGCAGTGCCCACCCGGTCCACGAGCAGTACTTC.

Points on this clonotype: A junction end diverges from the germline sequence, so it may reflect a read error. The chain joins TRBV5-1 to TRBJ2-1, with 12 bases that match TRBD2. The CDR3 extends over 18 amino acids. CDR1 and CDR2 (germline): SGHRS, YFSETQ. CDR3 sequence reads: CASSLGLAGADSYNGQFF. The DNA of the CDR3 is TGCGCCAGCAGCTTGGGACTAGCGGGGGCCGACTCCTACAATGGGCAGTTCTTC.

This clonotype appeared a few times. The chain has TRBV12-3 or TRBV12-4 and TRBJ2-1; 10 positions agree with TRBD2. The CDR3 is 16 amino acids. Trimming took 6 bases from V and 3 from J; bases not matched to a gene: 8. The CDR3: CASRGGLADSYNEQFF. In DNA form, the CDR3 reads TGTGCCAGCAGGGGCGGACTAGCGGATAGCTACAATGAGCAGTTCTTC.

This clonotype was recorded at least ten times. The chain has TRBV12-3 or TRBV12-4 and TRBJ2-7; 7 nucleotides match TRBD1. The CDR3 covers 14 residues. V shed 3 bases, J shed 0 bases, and the junction held 2 bases outside the gene matches. The CDR3 DNA reads as TGTGCCAGCAGTTTCCGGGACAGCTCCTACGAGCAGTACTTC. Translation: CASSFRDSSYEQYF.